This T cell receptor beta chain is from a study of OX40 agonist ivuxolimab in advanced cancers. Study-wide findings and caveats: Individuals who were partial responders at 0.1-3.0 mg/kg had clonal expansion that ranked among the lowest.

To note about this clone: Its antigen is unknown.

The protocol was immunoSEQ multiplex PCR, while the TCRdb copy is restricted to in-frame clones and leaves out a portion. The sample gives around 31,000 clones, approximately 86% of which show up once; approximately 31% is in the top ten. In germline, CDR1 is SGHDN, CDR2 FVKESK. The CDR3 loop spans 14 amino acids. V lost 3 bases to trimming and J lost 4 bases; unmatched junction nucleotides: 4. The chain has TRBV14 and TRBJ1-1, with TRBD1 identical over 8 bases. Sample: CD4+ or CD8+ T cells sorted from blood, taken in a trial of the OX40 agonist ivuxolimab. This clonotype was sampled from an adult with an advanced solid tumor such as melanoma, head and neck, liver or kidney cancer. CDR3 sequence reads: CASSQAGQGTEAFF. The DNA for the CDR3 is TGTGCCAGCAGCCAGGCTGGACAGGGCACTGAAGCTTTCTTT.